The 24 T cell receptor beta chains in this list originate from one sample, sequenced in a study of cytomegalovirus exposure and HLA in healthy donors (dated by TCRdb to 2016 to 2017). Preparation of the library involved the immunoSEQ multiplex PCR assay. A mixture of 60 forward primers for TCR Vbeta segments and 13 reverse primers for TCR Jbeta segments was used in the multiplex PCR. Imported from immuneACCESS, the table was reduced by TCRdb to in-frame sequences with V and J called. These copies leave out some clones; in studies compared against another copy, an unresolved V gene accounts for under half, and the cause of the remainder is not known. Counted in this sample were about 160,000 clones; over 75% of them appeared once. Of the sample, around 1.9% falls within the top ten clones. Sequenced input: PBMCs. The receptors were gathered from a woman in her late teens or twenties in good health and CMV-seronegative.

The rearrangement uses TRBV9 and TRBJ2-2; 12 nucleotides match TRBD2. V shed 1 base and J 4 bases; nucleotides not matched to a gene: 8. The CDR3 totals 18 residues. Germline-derived CDR1 and CDR2 are SGDLS and YYNGEE. CDR3: CASSVTLAGGRGTGELFF. In DNA, the CDR3 is TGTGCCAGCAGCGTAACCCTAGCGGGGGGGCGGGGCACCGGGGAGCTGTTTTTT. The variable domain in full, with the rest retrieved from reference TRBV9 and TRBJ2-2, is DSGVTQTPKHLITATGQRVTLRCSPRSGDLSVYWYQQSLDQGLQFLIQYYNGEERAKGNILERFSAQQFPDLHSELNLSSLELGDSALYFCASSVTLAGGRGTGELFFGEGSRLTVL.

The V gene is TRBV18, the J gene TRBJ2-7; weak D call: TRBD1 (6 bases). V lost 5 bases and J lost 0, with 11 bases in between. The length of the CDR3 is 14 residues. The germline gives CDR1 KGHSH, CDR2 LQKENI. CDR3 sequence reads: CASSEQGDSYEQYF. In nucleotides, the CDR3 is TGTGCCAGCTCAGAACAGGGAGACTCCTACGAGCAGTACTTC. The full variable domain, in which reference TRBV18 and TRBJ2-7 provide the parts outside the CDR3, is NAGVMQNPRHLVRRRGQEARLRCSPMKGHSHVYWYRQLPEEGLKFMVYLQKENIIDESGMPKERFSAEFPKEGPSILRIQQVVRGDSAAYFCASSEQGDSYEQYFGPGTRLTVT.

This chain connects TRBV10-2 to TRBJ1-3; 11 nucleotides match TRBD1. This CDR3 comprises 16 residues. Germline CDR1 reads WSHSY; CDR2 reads SAAADI. The V segment lost 9 bases and the J segment 2 bases; nucleotides outside the gene matches: 9. The CDR3 sequence is CARDSGTGGTGNTIYF. CDR3 DNA sequence: TGCGCCAGGGACTCCGGGACAGGGGGAACTGGAAACACCATATATTTT.

This clone was counted only a few times. Other nucleotide sequences in the sample specify the same CDR3. The V call is TRBV7-3, the J call TRBJ2-1; 11 bases align to TRBD1. The CDR3 runs 15 residues. V lost 5 bases, J lost 4 bases, and 4 bases stayed unmatched. Germline lookup yields CDR1 SGHTA and CDR2 FQGTGA. CDR3 nucleotide sequence: TGTGCCAGCAGCCCGGGGACAGGGGGTTACAATGAGCAGTTCTTC. This gives the protein CASSPGTGGYNEQFF.

This sequence joins TRBV4-1 and TRBJ1-5; tentative D call: TRBD1 (5 bases). The germline V gene has CDR1 MGHRA and CDR2 YSYEKL. The CDR3 extends over 20 amino acids. The V and J ends lost 1 base and 2 bases respectively, with 24 bases between them. The CDR3 protein is CASSQGRILDSGYRNQPQHF. The CDR3 DNA reads TGCGCCAGCAGCCAAGGGCGGATCCTTGACAGTGGGTATCGCAATCAGCCCCAGCATTTT.

The J gene is TRBJ2-3, the V gene TRBV7-9; D gene uncertain. This CDR3 contains 10 residues. The V and J ends lost 4 bases and 11 bases respectively, with 7 bases between them. Germline lookup yields CDR1 SEHNR and CDR2 FQNEAQ (reference sequence). The CDR3 DNA is TGTGCCAGCAGCTCCGTCCTGCAGTATTTT. Amino acid sequence: CASSSVLQYF.

J is TRBJ1-1 and V is TRBV19; D unclear. This CDR3 spans 15 amino acids. V gave up 7 bases and J gave up 4 bases, with 19 bases separating them. Germline V lookup: CDR1 LNHDA, CDR2 SQIVND (reference sequence). CDR3 sequence: CASNLGYGSSTEAFF. Written as DNA, the CDR3 is TGTGCCAGTAACCTCGGGTACGGCAGTTCCACTGAAGCTTTCTTT.

This clone occurred once. This chain joins TRBV7-9 and TRBJ1-1, with a weak D call TRBD1 (6 bases). CDR1 and CDR2 (germline): SEHNR, FQNEAQ (reference sequence). This CDR3 contains 15 residues. V was trimmed by 3 bases and J by 3 bases, leaving 14 bases between them. CDR3 residues: CASSLGAVSDTEAFF. CDR3 DNA: TGTGCCAGCAGCTTGGGGGCGGTCTCGGACACTGAAGCTTTCTTT.

The genes are TRBV4-1 and TRBJ1-5; TRBD1 aligns across 8 bases. This CDR3 spans 15 amino acids. The ends lost 4 bases at V and 4 bases at J; junction bases unmatched: 6. The V gene's germline CDR1 is MGHRA and CDR2 YSYEKL. The CDR3 loop is CASSPTGAPNQPQHF. CDR3 DNA sequence: TGCGCCAGCAGCCCGACAGGGGCCCCGAATCAGCCCCAGCATTTT.

The V call is TRBV28, the J call TRBJ2-2, with a tentative D call TRBD1 (6 bases). V lost 4 bases to trimming and J lost 2 bases, with 14 bases between them. Germline-derived CDR1 and CDR2 are MDHEN and SYDVKM. The CDR3 is 16 residues long. The CDR3 loop is CASSSAGAPNTGELFF. In DNA form, the CDR3 reads TGTGCCAGCAGTTCCGCAGGGGCACCTAACACCGGGGAGCTGTTTTTT.

The CDR3 spells CASSQTSSYEQYF. The DNA of the CDR3 is TGTGCCAGCAGCCAGACTAGCTCCTACGAGCAGTACTTC. The gene calls are TRBV7-9 and TRBJ2-7; a weak D match, TRBD2 (6 bases). The CDR3 runs to 13 residues. V was shortened by 5 bases and J by 0 bases, with 8 bases between the two germline ends. Germline CDR1 and CDR2: SEHNR and FQNEAQ (reference sequence).

The chain couples TRBV5-4 to TRBJ2-5; 12 nucleotides agree with TRBD2. Trimming took 5 bases from V and 3 from J; bases not matched to a gene: 5. Germline V lookup: CDR1 SGHNT, CDR2 YYREEE (reference sequence). The CDR3 runs 15 residues. DNA for the CDR3: TGTGCCAGCAGTTCAAGACTAGCGGGGGAAGAGACCCAGTACTTC. This gives the protein CASSSRLAGEETQYF.

The gene calls are TRBV12-2 and TRBJ1-2; whether TRBD1, the table's D call, matches the DNA was not checked. TRBV12-2 is annotated as a pseudogene. The CDR3 sequence is 16 residues long. The CDR3, as DNA: TGTGCAAGTCGCTTAGTGACTTGGGACAAGATTTATGGCTACACCTTC. Encoded protein: CASRLVTWDKIYGYTF.

This rearrangement joins TRBV29-1 to TRBJ1-2; D remains unclear. The germline V and J ends were trimmed by 4 bases and 6 bases, with 9 bases remaining between them. The CDR3 spans 11 residues. Germline V CDR1 and CDR2: SQVTM, ANQGSEA. In nucleotides, the CDR3 is TGCAGCGTTGGGGGAGTCGATGGCTACACCTTC. Its translation: CSVGGVDGYTF.

This rearrangement joins TRBV13 to TRBJ1-3; no clear D. The CDR3 is made up of 16 amino acids. V was clipped by 2 bases and J by 0 bases, with 11 bases between them. The germline V gene has CDR1 PRHDT and CDR2 FYEKMQ (reference sequence). The CDR3 DNA reads as TGTGCCAGCAGCTTAAATTTTGCACACTCTGGAAACACCATATATTTT. This sequence encodes CASSLNFAHSGNTIYF.

The chain joins TRBV7-9 to TRBJ1-4, with a weak D call TRBD1 (6 bases). This CDR3 region has 13 residues. V was pared by 5 bases and J by 5 bases, with 9 bases between. The germline gives CDR1 SEHNR, CDR2 FQNEAQ (reference sequence). The CDR3 loop reads CASSPGHNEKLFF. CDR3 DNA: TGTGCCAGCAGCCCGGGACACAATGAAAAACTGTTTTTT.

A few counts support this clone. The chain carries TRBV12-5 and TRBJ2-3, with a tentative D call TRBD1 (6 bases). Germline V gene lookup returns CDR1 LGHNT and CDR2 FRNRAP. The CDR3 is made up of 14 amino acids. Trimming cost V 3 bases and J 0 bases, with 7 bases left between them. CDR3 amino acids: CASGFGQSTDTQYF. CDR3 DNA sequence: TGTGCTAGTGGTTTCGGACAGAGCACAGATACGCAGTATTTT.

This chain joins TRBV27 and TRBJ1-4; a weak D match, TRBD1 (5 bases). Germline V gene lookup returns CDR1 MNHEY and CDR2 SMNVEV (reference sequence). V lost 3 bases, J lost 8 bases, and 13 bases lay in between. The CDR3 contains 14 residues. The CDR3 sequence is CASSFSRVDEKLFF. The CDR3 DNA sequence: TGTGCCAGCAGTTTTAGCAGGGTTGACGAAAAACTGTTTTTT.

This clone was counted a single time. V usage is TRBV7-9 and J usage is TRBJ2-1, with D tentatively TRBD2 (6 bases). CDR1 SEHNR and CDR2 FQNEAQ come from the germline V gene (reference sequence). The CDR3 consists of 12 residues. Between the trimmed V and J ends, which lost 6 bases and 9 bases, there was a span of 12 bases. CDR3 in amino acids: CASSPGTGEQFF. The CDR3 DNA reads TGTGCCAGCAGTCCCGGGACTGGTGAGCAGTTCTTC.

The chain couples TRBV6-4 to TRBJ1-1; TRBD1 aligns across 8 bases. V trimming: 2 bases; J trimming: 9 bases; junction bases outside the gene matches: 11. The CDR3 runs 15 residues. CDR1 MRHNA and CDR2 SNTAGT come from the germline V gene. The CDR3 reads CASSDATGGSFQAFF. The DNA for the CDR3 is TGTGCCAGCAGTGACGCCACAGGGGGTTCCTTCCAAGCTTTCTTT.

The rearrangement uses TRBV19 and TRBJ2-6, with D possibly being TRBD2 (6 bases). CDR1 and CDR2 from the germline V gene are LNHDA and SQIVND (reference sequence). The germline V and J ends were trimmed by 5 bases and 10 bases, with 15 bases remaining between them. This CDR3 is built from 14 residues. In DNA form, the CDR3 reads TGTGCCAGTAGTTCTCTTGGAGGGGAGAACGTCCTGACTTTC. Encoded protein: CASSSLGGENVLTF.

This clone was recorded only once. This rearrangement joins TRBV6-5 to TRBJ2-5; D is undetermined. There are 11 residues in the CDR3. Germline CDR1 is MNHEY and CDR2 is SVGAGI. Trimming shortened V by 7 bases and J by 7 bases, and 10 bases separated the two germline ends. The CDR3 DNA follows: TGTGCCAGCACCGATACGGGGACCCAGTACTTC. Residues: CASTDTGTQYF.

J is TRBJ2-2 and V is TRBV19; TRBD1 is a possible D gene (6 bases). V lost 2 bases and J 5 bases, leaving 12 bases between the germline ends. Germline values: CDR1 LNHDA, CDR2 SQIVND (reference sequence). The CDR3 consists of 15 residues. CDR3 residues: CASSIYETGTGELFF. The CDR3 nucleotides read TGTGCCAGTAGTATATACGAGACAGGAACCGGGGAGCTGTTTTTT.

V usage is TRBV2 and J usage is TRBJ1-6; tentative D call: TRBD1 (5 bases). Germline V CDR1 and CDR2: SNHLY, FYNNEI. This CDR3 has 15 amino acids. Trimming left V 3 bases short and J 7 bases short, with 13 bases between. CDR3 DNA: TGTGCCAGCAGTGATTTACAGGCTCACAATTCACCCCTCCACTTT. This translates into CASSDLQAHNSPLHF.